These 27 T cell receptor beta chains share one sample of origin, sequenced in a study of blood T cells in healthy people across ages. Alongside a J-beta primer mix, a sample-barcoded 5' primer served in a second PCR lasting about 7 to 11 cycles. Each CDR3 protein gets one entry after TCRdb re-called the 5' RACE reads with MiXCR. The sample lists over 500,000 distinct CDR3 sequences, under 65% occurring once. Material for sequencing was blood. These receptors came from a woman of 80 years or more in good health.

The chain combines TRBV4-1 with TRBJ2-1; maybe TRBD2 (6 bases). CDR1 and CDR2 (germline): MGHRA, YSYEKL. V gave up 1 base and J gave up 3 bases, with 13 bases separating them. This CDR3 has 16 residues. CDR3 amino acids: CASSQAEGKNYNEQFF. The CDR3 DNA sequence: TGCGCCAGCAGCCAAGCGGAGGGGAAGAACTACAATGAGCAGTTCTTC.

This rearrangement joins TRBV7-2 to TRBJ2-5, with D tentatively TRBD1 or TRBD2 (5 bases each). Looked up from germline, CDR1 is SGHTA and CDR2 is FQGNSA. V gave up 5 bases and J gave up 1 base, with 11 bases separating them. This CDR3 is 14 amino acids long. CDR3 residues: CASSVGTIQETQYF. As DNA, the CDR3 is TGTGCCAGCAGCGTCGGGACCATCCAAGAGACCCAGTACTTC.

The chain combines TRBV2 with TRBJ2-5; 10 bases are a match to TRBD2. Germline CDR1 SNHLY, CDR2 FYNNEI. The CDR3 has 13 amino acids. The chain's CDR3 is CTNRTSGNSEQYF. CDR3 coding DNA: TGTACCAACAGAACTAGCGGGAATTCAGAGCAGTACTTC.

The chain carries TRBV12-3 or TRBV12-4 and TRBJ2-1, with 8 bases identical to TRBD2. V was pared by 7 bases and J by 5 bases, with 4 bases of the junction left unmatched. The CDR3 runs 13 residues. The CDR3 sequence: CASTPGGDNEQFF. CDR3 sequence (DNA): TGTGCCAGCACTCCCGGGGGGGACAATGAGCAGTTCTTC.

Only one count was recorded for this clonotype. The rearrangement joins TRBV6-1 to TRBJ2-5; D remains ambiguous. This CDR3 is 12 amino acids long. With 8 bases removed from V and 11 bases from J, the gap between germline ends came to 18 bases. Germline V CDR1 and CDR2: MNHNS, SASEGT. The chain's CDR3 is CASEAVSNEQYF. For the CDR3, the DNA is TGTGCCAGCGAGGCGGTATCAAATGAGCAGTACTTC.

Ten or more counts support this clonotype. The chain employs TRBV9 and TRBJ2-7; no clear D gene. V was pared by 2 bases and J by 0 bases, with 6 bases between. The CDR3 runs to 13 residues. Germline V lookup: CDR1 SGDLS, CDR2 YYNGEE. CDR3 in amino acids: CASSVGSSYEQYF. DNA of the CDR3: TGTGCCAGCAGCGTCGGAAGCTCCTACGAGCAGTACTTC.

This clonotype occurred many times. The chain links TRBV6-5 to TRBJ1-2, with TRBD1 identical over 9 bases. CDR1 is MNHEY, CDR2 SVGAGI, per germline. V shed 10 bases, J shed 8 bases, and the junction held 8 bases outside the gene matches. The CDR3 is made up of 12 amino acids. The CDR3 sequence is CATLGDRVGYTF. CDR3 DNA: TGTGCCACTCTTGGGGACAGGGTCGGCTACACCTTC.

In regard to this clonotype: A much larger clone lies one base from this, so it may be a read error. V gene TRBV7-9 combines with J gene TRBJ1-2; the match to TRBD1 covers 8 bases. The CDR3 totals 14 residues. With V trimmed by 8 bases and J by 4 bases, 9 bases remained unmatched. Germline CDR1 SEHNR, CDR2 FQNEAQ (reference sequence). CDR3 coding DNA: TGTGCCAGCGGCCAGGACAGGGTGGGCTATGGCTACACCTTC. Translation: CASGQDRVGYGYTF.

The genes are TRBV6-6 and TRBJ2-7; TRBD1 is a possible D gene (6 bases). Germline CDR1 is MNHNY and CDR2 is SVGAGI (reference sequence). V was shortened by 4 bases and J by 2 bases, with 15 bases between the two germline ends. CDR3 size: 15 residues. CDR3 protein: CASSSSTGTTYEQYF. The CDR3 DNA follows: TGTGCCAGCAGTTCATCGACAGGAACCACCTACGAGCAGTACTTC.

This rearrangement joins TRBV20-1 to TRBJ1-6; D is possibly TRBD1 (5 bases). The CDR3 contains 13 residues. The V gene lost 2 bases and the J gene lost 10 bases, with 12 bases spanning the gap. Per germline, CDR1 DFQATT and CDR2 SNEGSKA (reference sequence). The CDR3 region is CSARMAGESPLHF. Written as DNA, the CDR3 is TGCAGTGCTAGAATGGCGGGGGAATCACCCCTCCACTTT.

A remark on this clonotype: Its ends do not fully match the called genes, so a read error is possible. This CDR3 reads CASSTRAERDTQYF. CDR3 nucleotide sequence: TGTGCTAGCAGCACCCGGGCGGAGAGAGATACGCAGTATTTT. This chain links TRBV11-2 with TRBJ2-3; D unresolved. Germline CDR1 and CDR2: SGHAT and FQNNGV. The CDR3 length is 14 residues.

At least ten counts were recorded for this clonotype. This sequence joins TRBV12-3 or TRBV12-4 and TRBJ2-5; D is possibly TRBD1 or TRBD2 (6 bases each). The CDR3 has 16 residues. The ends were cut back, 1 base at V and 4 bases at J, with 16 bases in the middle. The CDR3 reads CASSLGRPKGGETQYF. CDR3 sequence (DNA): TGTGCCAGCAGTTTAGGTCGACCTAAGGGGGGAGAGACCCAGTACTTC.

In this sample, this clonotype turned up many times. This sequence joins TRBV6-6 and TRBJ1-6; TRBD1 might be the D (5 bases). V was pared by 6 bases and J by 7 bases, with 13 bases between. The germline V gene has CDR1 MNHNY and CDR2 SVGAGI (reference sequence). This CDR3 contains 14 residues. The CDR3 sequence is CASSRTPANSPLHF. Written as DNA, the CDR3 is TGTGCCAGCAGCCGGACACCGGCAAATTCACCCCTCCACTTT.

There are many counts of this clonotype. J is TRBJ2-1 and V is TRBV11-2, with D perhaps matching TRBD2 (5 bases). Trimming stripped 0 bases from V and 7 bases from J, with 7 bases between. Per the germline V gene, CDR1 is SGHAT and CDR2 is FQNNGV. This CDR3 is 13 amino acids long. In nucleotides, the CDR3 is TGTGCCAGCAGCTTAGATCCGGGGAATGAGCAGTTCTTC. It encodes CASSLDPGNEQFF.

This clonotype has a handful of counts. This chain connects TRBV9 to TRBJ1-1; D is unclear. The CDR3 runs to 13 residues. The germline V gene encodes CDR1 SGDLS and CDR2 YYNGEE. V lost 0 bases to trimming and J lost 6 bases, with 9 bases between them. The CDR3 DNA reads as TGTGCCAGCAGCGTAGGAGGCCGCGCTGAAGCTTTCTTT. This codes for CASSVGGRAEAFF.

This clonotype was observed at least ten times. The CDR3 DNA follows: TGTGCCTGCAAACTGGCCGGAGTCTCCTACGAGCAGTACTTC. It translates to CACKLAGVSYEQYF. The chain couples TRBV30 to TRBJ2-7; no reliable D call. Germline V gives CDR1 GTSNPN, CDR2 SVGIG (reference sequence). This CDR3 contains 14 residues. The V end was cut by 6 bases, the J end by 0 bases, with 15 bases between.

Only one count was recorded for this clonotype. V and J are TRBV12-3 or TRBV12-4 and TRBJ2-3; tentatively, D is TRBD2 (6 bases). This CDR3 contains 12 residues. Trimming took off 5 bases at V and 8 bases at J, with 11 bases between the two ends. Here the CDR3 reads CASSVPRGTQYF. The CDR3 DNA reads TGTGCCAGCAGTGTACCGCGGGGTACGCAGTATTTT.

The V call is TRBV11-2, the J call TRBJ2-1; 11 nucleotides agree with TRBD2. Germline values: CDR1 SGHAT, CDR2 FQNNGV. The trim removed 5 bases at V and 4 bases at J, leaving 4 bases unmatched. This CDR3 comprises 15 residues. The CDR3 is CASSTPSGGYNEQFF. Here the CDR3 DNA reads TGTGCCAGCAGCACACCTAGCGGGGGGTACAATGAGCAGTTCTTC.

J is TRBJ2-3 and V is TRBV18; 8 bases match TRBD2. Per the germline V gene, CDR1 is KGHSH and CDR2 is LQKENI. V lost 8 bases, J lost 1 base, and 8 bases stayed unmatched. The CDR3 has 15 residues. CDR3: CASAERGPRTDTQYF. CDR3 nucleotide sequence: TGTGCCAGCGCGGAGCGGGGGCCCCGCACAGATACGCAGTATTTT.

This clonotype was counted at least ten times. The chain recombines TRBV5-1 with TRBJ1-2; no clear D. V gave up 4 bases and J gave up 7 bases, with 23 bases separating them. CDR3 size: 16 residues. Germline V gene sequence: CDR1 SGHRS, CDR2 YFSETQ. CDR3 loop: CASSPRASGLEIGYTF. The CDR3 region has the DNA TGCGCCAGCAGCCCAAGGGCCTCCGGCCTTGAAATTGGCTACACCTTC.

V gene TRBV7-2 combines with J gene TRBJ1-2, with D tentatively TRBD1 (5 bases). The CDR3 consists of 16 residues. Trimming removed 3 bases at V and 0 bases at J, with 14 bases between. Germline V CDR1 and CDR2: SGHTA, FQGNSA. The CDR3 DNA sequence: TGTGCCAGCAGCTTCCGGCGGGGCAGCGCTAACTATGGCTACACCTTC. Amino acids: CASSFRRGSANYGYTF.

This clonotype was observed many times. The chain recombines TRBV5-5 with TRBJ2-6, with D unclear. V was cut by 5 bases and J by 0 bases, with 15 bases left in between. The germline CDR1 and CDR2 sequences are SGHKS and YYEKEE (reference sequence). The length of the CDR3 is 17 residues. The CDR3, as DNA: TGTGCCAGCAGTCACAGCTCCCCGAGCTCTGGGGCCAACGTCCTGACTTTC. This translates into CASSHSSPSSGANVLTF.

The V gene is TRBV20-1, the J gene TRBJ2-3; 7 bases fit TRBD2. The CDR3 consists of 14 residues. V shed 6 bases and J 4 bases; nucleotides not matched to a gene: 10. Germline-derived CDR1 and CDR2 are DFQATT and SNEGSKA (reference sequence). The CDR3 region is CSAAPGGWADTQYF. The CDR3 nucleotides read TGCAGTGCCGCCCCCGGGGGGTGGGCAGATACGCAGTATTTT.

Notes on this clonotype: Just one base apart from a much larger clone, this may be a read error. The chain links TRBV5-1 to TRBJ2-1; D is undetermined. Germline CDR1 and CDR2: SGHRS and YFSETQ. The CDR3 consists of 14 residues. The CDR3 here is CASRLWSSYNGQFF. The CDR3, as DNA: TGCGCCAGCCGATTGTGGAGCTCCTACAATGGGCAGTTCTTC.

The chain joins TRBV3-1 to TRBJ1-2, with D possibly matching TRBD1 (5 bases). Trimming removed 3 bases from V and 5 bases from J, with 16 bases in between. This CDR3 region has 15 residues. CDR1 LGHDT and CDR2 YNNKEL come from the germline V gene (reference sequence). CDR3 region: CASSQQRAGIYGYTF. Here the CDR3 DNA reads TGTGCCAGCAGCCAGCAAAGAGCAGGGATATATGGCTACACCTTC. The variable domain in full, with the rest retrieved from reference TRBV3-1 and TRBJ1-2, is DTAVSQTPKYLVTQMGNDKSIKCEQNLGHDTMYWYKQDSKKFLKIMFSYNNKELIINETVPNRFSPKSPDKAHLNLHINSLELGDSAVYFCASSQQRAGIYGYTFGSGTRLTVV.

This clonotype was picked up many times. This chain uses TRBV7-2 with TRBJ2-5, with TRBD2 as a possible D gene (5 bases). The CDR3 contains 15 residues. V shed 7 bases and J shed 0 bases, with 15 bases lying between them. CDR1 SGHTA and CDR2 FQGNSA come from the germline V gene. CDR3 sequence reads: CASKPRGLYQETQYF. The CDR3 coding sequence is TGTGCCAGCAAGCCACGCGGGTTGTACCAAGAGACCCAGTACTTC.

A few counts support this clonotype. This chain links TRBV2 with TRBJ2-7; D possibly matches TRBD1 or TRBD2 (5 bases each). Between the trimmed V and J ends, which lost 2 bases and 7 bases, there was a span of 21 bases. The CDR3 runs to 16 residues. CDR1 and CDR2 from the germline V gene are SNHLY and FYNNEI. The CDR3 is CASSEQLWGPYNEQYF. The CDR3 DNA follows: TGTGCCAGCAGTGAACAGTTATGGGGACCTTACAATGAGCAGTACTTC.